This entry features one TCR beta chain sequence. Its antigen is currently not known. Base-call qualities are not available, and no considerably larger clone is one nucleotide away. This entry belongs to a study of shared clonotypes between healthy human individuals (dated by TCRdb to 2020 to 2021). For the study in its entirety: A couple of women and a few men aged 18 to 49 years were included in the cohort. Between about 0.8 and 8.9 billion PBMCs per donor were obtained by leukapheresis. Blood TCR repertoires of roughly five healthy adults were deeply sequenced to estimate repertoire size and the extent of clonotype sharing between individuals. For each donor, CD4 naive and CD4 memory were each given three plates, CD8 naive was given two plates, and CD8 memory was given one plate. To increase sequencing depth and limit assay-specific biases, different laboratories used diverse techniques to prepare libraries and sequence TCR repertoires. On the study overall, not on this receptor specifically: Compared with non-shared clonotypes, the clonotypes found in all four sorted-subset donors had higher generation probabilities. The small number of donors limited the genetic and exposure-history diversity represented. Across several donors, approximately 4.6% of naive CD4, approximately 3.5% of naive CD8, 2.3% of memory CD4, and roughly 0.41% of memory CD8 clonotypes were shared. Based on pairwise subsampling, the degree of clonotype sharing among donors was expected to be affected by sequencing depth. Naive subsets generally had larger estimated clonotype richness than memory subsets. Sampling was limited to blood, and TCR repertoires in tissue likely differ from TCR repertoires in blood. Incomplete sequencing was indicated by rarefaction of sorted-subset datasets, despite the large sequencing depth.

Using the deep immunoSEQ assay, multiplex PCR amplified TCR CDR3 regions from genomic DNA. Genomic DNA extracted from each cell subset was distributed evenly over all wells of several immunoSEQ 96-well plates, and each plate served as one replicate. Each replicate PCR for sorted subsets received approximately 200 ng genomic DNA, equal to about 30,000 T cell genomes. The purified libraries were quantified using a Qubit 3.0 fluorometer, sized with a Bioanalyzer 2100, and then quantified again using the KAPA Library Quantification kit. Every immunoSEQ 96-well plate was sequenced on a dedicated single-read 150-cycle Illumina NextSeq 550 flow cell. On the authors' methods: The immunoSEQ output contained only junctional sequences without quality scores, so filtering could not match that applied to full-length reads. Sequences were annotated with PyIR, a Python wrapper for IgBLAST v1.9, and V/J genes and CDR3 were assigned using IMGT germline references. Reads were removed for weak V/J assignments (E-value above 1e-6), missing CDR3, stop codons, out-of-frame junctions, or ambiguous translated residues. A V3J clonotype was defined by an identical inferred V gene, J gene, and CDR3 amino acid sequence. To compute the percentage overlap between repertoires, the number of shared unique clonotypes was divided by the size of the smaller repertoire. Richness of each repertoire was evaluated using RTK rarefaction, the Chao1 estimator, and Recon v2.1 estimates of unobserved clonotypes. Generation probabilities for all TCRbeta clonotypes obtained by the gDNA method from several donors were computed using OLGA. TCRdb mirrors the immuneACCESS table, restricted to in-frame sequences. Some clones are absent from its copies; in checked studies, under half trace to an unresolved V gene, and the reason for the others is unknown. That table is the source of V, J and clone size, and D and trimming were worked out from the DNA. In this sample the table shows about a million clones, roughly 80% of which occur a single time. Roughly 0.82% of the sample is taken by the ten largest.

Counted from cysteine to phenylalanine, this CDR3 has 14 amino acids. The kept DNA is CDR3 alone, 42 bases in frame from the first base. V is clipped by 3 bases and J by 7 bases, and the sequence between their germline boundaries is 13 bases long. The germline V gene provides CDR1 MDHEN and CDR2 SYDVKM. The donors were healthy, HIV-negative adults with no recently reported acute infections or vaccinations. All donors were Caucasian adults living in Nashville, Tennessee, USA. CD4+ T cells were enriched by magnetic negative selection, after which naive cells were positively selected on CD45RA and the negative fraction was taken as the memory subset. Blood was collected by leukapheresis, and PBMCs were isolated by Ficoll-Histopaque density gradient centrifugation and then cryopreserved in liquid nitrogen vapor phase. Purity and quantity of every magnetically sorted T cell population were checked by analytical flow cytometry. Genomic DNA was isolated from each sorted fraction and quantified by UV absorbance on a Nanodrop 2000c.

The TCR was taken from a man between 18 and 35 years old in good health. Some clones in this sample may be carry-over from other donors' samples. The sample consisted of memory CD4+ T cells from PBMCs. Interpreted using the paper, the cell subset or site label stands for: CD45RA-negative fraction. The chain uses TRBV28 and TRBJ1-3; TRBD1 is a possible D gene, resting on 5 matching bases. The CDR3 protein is CASSFAPGRNTIYF. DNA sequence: TGTGCCAGCAGTTTCGCCCCAGGGAGGAACACCATATATTTT. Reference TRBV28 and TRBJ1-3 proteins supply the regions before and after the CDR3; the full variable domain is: DVKVTQSSRYLVKRTGEKVFLECVQDMDHENMFWYRQDPGLGLRLIYFSYDVKMKEKGDIPEGYSVSREKKERFSLILESASTNQTSMYLCASSFAPGRNTIYFGEGSWLTVV.